The 20 T cell receptor beta chains listed next were all sequenced from one sample in a study of T-cell reconstitution after alpha-beta-depleted transplantation in children (dated by TCRdb to 2015 to 2016). To prepare the library, PCR was applied. The listed sequencing device is Illumina HiSeq 2500. TCR libraries were prepared with molecular barcoding, using unique molecular identifiers to normalize TCRbeta repertoire quantification. The public reads were quality trimmed at Q25 with fastp and then assembled into clones with MiXCR by TCRdb, keeping productive beta chains. Each CDR3 protein gets just one entry, which takes the most common genes and DNA from the rows behind it. The sample table lists 500,000 to 600,000 distinct CDR3 sequences, around 16% of them with a count of one. Approximately 3% of the sample goes to the ten largest clones. This specimen consisted of PBMCs from the stem cell graft donor, obtained from the stem cell graft. The receptors stem from a human donor who donated a stem cell graft to a child with acute lymphoblastic leukemia.

The CDR3 region is CASSIRGWLGETQYF. CDR3 bases: TGCGCCAGCAGCATTCGGGGGTGGCTCGGAGAGACCCAGTACTTC. The J gene is TRBJ2-5, the V gene TRBV5-1, with D maybe TRBD2 (6 bases). CDR1 and CDR2 from the germline V gene are SGHRS and YFSETQ. V shed 4 bases and J shed 4 bases, with 17 bases lying between them. The CDR3 has 15 residues. The full variable domain, completed using reference TRBV5-1 and TRBJ2-5, is KAGVTQTPRYLIKTRGQQVTLSCSPISGHRSVSWYQQTPGQGLQFLFEYFSETQRNKGNFPGRFSGRQFSNSRSEMNVSTLELGDSALYLCASSIRGWLGETQYFGPGTRLLVL.

This CDR3 is CASGIGSGQTYGELFF. CDR3 in DNA: TGTGCCAGCGGGATTGGGTCCGGACAGACCTACGGGGAGCTGTTTTTT. The rearrangement uses TRBV7-2 and TRBJ2-2; D is possibly TRBD1 (6 bases). The germline CDR1 and CDR2 sequences are SGHTA and FQGNSA. Trimming removed 8 bases at V and 7 bases at J, with 23 bases between. The length of the CDR3 is 16 residues.

The V gene is TRBV6-5, the J gene TRBJ2-4; TRBD2 matches 8 bases. CDR1 and CDR2 (germline): MNHEY, SVGAGI. Germline trimming cut 0 bases from V and 8 bases from J; bases unmatched to any gene: 6. The CDR3 is 15 amino acids. The CDR3 nucleotides are TGTGCCAGCAGTTACTCGACGGGAGGGGGAGACATTCAGTACTTC. It codes for CASSYSTGGGDIQYF.

V is TRBV5-1 and J is TRBJ1-3, with 7 bases aligning to TRBD1. There are 13 residues in the CDR3. J lost 3 bases, V lost 4 bases, and 1 base had no gene match. Germline CDR1 and CDR2: SGHRS and YFSETQ. As DNA, the CDR3 is TGCGCCAGCAGCGACAGGGTTGGAAACACCATATATTTT. It yields the protein CASSDRVGNTIYF. Combining the CDR3 with reference TRBV5-1 and TRBJ1-3 gives the whole variable domain KAGVTQTPRYLIKTRGQQVTLSCSPISGHRSVSWYQQTPGQGLQFLFEYFSETQRNKGNFPGRFSGRQFSNSRSEMNVSTLELGDSALYLCASSDRVGNTIYFGEGSWLTVV.

This clonotype was detected a few times. The chain joins TRBV5-6 to TRBJ2-7, with 10 bases lining up with TRBD2. Germline V gene data show CDR1 as SGHDT and CDR2 as YYEEEE. The CDR3 covers 16 residues. V shed 4 bases, J shed 7 bases, and the junction held 14 bases outside the gene matches. The CDR3 reads CASSREILAGLGEQYF. The CDR3 DNA follows: TGTGCCAGCAGCCGGGAGATACTAGCGGGACTTGGAGAGCAGTACTTC.

This chain joins TRBV20-1 and TRBJ1-2, with D unresolved. V was clipped by 3 bases and J by 4 bases, with 12 bases between them. The CDR3 contains 13 residues. Germline lookup yields CDR1 DFQATT and CDR2 SNEGSKA (reference sequence). CDR3 loop: CSASVSGVYGYTF. CDR3 DNA: TGCAGTGCTAGTGTCTCGGGTGTCTATGGCTACACCTTC.

This clonotype has a handful of counts. The chain links TRBV11-2 to TRBJ1-1, with D unresolved. The V gene lost 1 base and the J gene lost 0 bases, with 15 bases spanning the gap. The CDR3 consists of 17 residues. CDR1 and CDR2 from the germline V gene are SGHAT and FQNNGV. The CDR3 DNA sequence: TGTGCCAGCAGCTTAGTGAGGGTGATCGGTATGAACACTGAAGCTTTCTTT. Protein: CASSLVRVIGMNTEAFF.

This clonotype was found a few times. This chain uses TRBV27 with TRBJ1-1; a possible D gene is TRBD1 (5 bases). Trimming shortened V by 2 bases and J by 4 bases, and 14 bases separated the two germline ends. Germline CDR1 MNHEY, CDR2 SMNVEV (reference sequence). The CDR3 length is 15 residues. The CDR3 protein is CASSLTQGWGTEAFF. CDR3 nucleotides: TGTGCCAGCAGTTTAACGCAGGGCTGGGGCACTGAAGCTTTCTTT.

The genes are TRBV25-1 and TRBJ2-1; the match to TRBD2 covers 12 bases. The CDR3 runs to 17 residues. Germline CDR1 and CDR2: MGHDK and SYGVNS. V shed 3 bases, J shed 9 bases, and the junction held 12 bases outside the gene matches. The CDR3 coding sequence is TGTGCCAGCAGTGATTCCCTAGCGGGAGGGCCGGACATTGAGCAGTTCTTC. This codes for CASSDSLAGGPDIEQFF.

This clonotype was counted between two and nine times. The chain links TRBV7-2 to TRBJ2-3; D not resolved. CDR1 is SGHTA, CDR2 FQGNSA, per germline. Between the trimmed V and J ends, which lost 4 bases and 4 bases, there was a span of 12 bases. This CDR3 contains 14 residues. The CDR3 loop reads CASSSYLTSDTQYF. The CDR3 coding sequence is TGTGCCAGCAGCTCCTACTTGACATCAGATACGCAGTATTTT.

This chain uses TRBV4-1 with TRBJ1-5; D unclear. Trimming cost V 4 bases and J 5 bases, with 21 bases left between them. CDR1 MGHRA and CDR2 YSYEKL come from the germline V gene. There are 17 residues in the CDR3. CDR3 protein: CASSLKSGPRRDQPQHF. The CDR3, as DNA: TGCGCCAGCAGCCTGAAATCCGGACCGCGACGGGATCAGCCCCAGCATTTT.

This clonotype was detected only a few times. The chain joins TRBV7-9 to TRBJ1-1, with D possibly matching TRBD1 (6 bases). This CDR3 is 15 amino acids long. Trimming pared 4 bases from V and 1 base from J, leaving 13 bases between. Germline V lookup: CDR1 SEHNR, CDR2 FQNEAQ (reference sequence). The CDR3 sequence is CASSSRTAKNTEAFF. The CDR3 bases are TGTGCCAGCAGCTCCCGGACAGCTAAGAACACTGAAGCTTTCTTT.

The chain links TRBV20-1 to TRBJ2-3; D gene ambiguous. Germline lookup yields CDR1 DFQATT and CDR2 SNEGSKA (reference sequence). The CDR3 runs 14 residues. Trimming removed 5 bases at V and 0 bases at J, with 12 bases between. CDR3 protein: CSADPPSSTDTQYF. Written as DNA, the CDR3 is TGCAGTGCTGATCCTCCCTCTAGCACAGATACGCAGTATTTT.

This chain links TRBV7-6 with TRBJ1-5, with a tentative D call TRBD1 (5 bases). This CDR3 spans 15 amino acids. Germline V gives CDR1 SGHVS, CDR2 FNYEAQ. V lost 4 bases and J lost 5, with 15 bases in between. As DNA, the CDR3 is TGTGCCAGCAGCTCTTTCGCGAGGGGAGATCAGCCCCAGCATTTT. Protein sequence: CASSSFARGDQPQHF.

This rearrangement joins TRBV12-3 or TRBV12-4 to TRBJ2-5; 9 bases line up with TRBD1. With V trimmed by 6 bases and J by 2 bases, 7 bases remained unmatched. The CDR3 sequence is 15 residues long. The CDR3: CASRRQGGLQETQYF. The CDR3 nucleotides read TGTGCCAGCAGGAGACAGGGGGGCCTACAAGAGACCCAGTACTTC.

In this sample, this clonotype turned up once. The V gene is TRBV18, the J gene TRBJ1-1; TRBD1 matches at 8 bases. CDR1 is KGHSH and CDR2 is LQKENI in the germline V gene. This CDR3 is 15 amino acids long. Trimming took 1 base from V and 5 from J; bases not matched to a gene: 6. The CDR3 bases are TGTGCCAGCTCACCACGCCAGGGGGCTTGGACTGAAGCTTTCTTT. Protein sequence: CASSPRQGAWTEAFF. Supplemented by reference TRBV18 and TRBJ1-1, the full variable domain reads NAGVMQNPRHLVRRRGQEARLRCSPMKGHSHVYWYRQLPEEGLKFMVYLQKENIIDESGMPKERFSAEFPKEGPSILRIQQVVRGDSAAYFCASSPRQGAWTEAFFGQGTRLTVV.

This clonotype was recorded at least ten times. V usage is TRBV10-1 and J usage is TRBJ2-7, with TRBD2 as a possible D gene (5 bases). The V end lost 2 bases, the J end lost 4 bases, and 6 bases lay between the germline ends. The CDR3 runs to 12 residues. The germline gives CDR1 WNHNN, CDR2 SYGVQD (reference sequence). CDR3 amino acids: CASSETGYEQYF. The CDR3 coding sequence is TGCGCCAGCAGTGAGACGGGATACGAGCAGTACTTC.

The sample holds a few counts of this clonotype. The junction departs from germline at one end; a sequencing error may be responsible. This sequence joins TRBV4-1 and TRBJ2-7; TRBD2 agrees at 10 bases. Germline lookup yields CDR1 MGHRA and CDR2 YSYEKL. This CDR3 comprises 14 residues. CDR3 nucleotides: TGCGCCAACAGCACCCAGCGGGAGGGCTACGAGCAGTACTTC. It specifies CANSTQREGYEQYF.

V gene TRBV20-1 combines with J gene TRBJ2-1; 7 bases map to TRBD2. The CDR3 covers 15 residues. CDR1 is DFQATT, CDR2 SNEGSKA, per germline (reference sequence). V lost 0 bases to trimming and J lost 4 bases; unmatched junction nucleotides: 6. The CDR3 reads CSARDLERDYNEQFF. CDR3 DNA: TGCAGTGCTAGAGATTTAGAGCGGGATTACAATGAGCAGTTCTTC.

The chain recombines TRBV7-3 with TRBJ2-1, with D perhaps matching TRBD2 (6 bases). Germline V gene lookup returns CDR1 SGHTA and CDR2 FQGTGA. The CDR3 contains 13 residues. V lost 1 base to trimming and J lost 12 bases, with 13 bases between them. The CDR3 region has the DNA TGTGCCAGCAGCTTAAAGGGCGGGATAGGGCAGTTCTTC. This gives the protein CASSLKGGIGQFF.